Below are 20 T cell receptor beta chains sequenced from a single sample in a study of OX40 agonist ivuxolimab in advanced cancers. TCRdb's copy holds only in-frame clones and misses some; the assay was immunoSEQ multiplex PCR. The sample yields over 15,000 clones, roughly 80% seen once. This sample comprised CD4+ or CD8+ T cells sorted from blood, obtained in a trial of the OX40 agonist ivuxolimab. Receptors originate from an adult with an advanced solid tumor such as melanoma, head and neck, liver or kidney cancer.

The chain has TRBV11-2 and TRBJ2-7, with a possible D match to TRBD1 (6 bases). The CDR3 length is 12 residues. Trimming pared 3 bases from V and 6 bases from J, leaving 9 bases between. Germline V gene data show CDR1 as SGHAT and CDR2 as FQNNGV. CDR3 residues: CASSFVTGEQYF. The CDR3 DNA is TGTGCCAGCAGCTTCGTGACAGGCGAGCAGTACTTC.

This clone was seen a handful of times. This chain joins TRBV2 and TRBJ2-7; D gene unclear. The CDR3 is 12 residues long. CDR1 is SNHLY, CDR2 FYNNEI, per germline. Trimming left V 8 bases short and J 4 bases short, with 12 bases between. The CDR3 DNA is TGTGCCAGCTCCCCAGGAACTTACGAGCAGTACTTC. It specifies CASSPGTYEQYF. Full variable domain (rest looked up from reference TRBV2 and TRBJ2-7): EPEVTQTPSHQVTQMGQEVILRCVPISNHLYFYWYRQILGQKVEFLVSFYNNEISEKSEIFDDQFSVERPDGSNFTLKIRSTKLEDSAMYFCASSPGTYEQYFGPGTRLTVT.

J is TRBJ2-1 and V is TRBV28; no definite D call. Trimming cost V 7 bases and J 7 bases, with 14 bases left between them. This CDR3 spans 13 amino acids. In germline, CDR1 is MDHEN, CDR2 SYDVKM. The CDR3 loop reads CASNRALVNEQFF. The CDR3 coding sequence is TGTGCCAGCAATCGGGCTTTGGTAAATGAGCAGTTCTTC.

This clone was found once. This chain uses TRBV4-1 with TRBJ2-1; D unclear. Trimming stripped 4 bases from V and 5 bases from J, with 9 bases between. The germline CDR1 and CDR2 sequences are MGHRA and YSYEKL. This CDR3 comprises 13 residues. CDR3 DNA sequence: TGCGCCAGCAGCCGGCCCAACGACAATGAGCAGTTCTTC. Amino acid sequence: CASSRPNDNEQFF.

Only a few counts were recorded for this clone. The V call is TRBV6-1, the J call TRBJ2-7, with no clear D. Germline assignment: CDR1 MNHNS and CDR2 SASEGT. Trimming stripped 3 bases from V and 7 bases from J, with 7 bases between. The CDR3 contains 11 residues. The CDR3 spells CASSDFQEQYF. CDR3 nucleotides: TGTGCCAGCAGTGATTTTCAGGAGCAGTACTTC.

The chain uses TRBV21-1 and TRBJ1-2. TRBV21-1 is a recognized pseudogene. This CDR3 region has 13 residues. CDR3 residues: CASSNNEGNGYTF. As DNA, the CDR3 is TGTGCCAGCAGCAATAATGAGGGGAACGGCTACACCTTC.

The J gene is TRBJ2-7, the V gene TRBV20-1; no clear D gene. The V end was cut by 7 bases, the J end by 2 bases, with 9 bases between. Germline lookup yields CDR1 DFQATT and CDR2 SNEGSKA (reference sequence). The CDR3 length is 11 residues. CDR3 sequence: CSGERPYEQYF. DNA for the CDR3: TGCAGTGGTGAACGGCCCTACGAGCAGTACTTC.

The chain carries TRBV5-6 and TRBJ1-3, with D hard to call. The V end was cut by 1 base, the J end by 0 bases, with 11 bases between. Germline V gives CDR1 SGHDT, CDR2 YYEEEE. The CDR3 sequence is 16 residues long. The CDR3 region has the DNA TGTGCCAGCAGCTTGCTAACTCGCCCCTCTGGAAACACCATATATTTT. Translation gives CASSLLTRPSGNTIYF.

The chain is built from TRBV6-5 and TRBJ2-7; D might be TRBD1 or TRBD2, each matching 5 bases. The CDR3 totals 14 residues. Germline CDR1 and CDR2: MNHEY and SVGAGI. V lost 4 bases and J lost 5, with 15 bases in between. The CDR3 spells CASSSLGVGNEQYF. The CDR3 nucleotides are TGTGCCAGCAGTTCGTTGGGGGTAGGGAACGAGCAGTACTTC.

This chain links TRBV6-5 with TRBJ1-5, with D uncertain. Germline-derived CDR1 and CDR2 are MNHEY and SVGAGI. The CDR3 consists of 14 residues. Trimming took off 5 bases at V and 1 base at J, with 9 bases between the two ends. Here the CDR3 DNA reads TGTGCCAGCAGTGACCTCGGCAGCAATCAGCCCCAGCATTTT. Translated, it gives CASSDLGSNQPQHF.

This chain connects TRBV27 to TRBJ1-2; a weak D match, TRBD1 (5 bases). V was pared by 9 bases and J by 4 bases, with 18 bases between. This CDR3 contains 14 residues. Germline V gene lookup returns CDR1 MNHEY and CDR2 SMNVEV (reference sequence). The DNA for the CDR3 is TGTGCCAGTAGTGGGGGGAGCCTCCTCTATGGCTACACCTTC. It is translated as CASSGGSLLYGYTF.

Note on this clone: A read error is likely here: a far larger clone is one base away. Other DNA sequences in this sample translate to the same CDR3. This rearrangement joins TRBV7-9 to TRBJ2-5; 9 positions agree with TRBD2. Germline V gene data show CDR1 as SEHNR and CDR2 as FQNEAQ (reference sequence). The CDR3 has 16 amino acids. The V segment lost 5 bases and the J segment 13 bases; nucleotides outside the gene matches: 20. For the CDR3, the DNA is TGTGCCAGCAGCCAAGATTTCCCCCTGGCGGGGGGGCTCCCGTACTTC. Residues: CASSQDFPLAGGLPYF.

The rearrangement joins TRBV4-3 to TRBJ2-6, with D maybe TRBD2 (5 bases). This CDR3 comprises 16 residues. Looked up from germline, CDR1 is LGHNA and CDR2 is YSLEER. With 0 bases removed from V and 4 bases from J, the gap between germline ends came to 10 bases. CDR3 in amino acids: CASSQDYGRGANVLTF. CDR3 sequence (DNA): TGCGCCAGCAGCCAAGATTATGGGAGAGGGGCCAACGTCCTGACTTTC.

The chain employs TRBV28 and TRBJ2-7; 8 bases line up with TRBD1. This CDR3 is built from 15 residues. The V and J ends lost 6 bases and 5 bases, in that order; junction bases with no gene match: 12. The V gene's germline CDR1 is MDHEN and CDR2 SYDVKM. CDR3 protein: CASSGTGYLVNEQYF. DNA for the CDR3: TGTGCCAGCAGCGGGACAGGCTATTTGGTTAACGAGCAGTACTTC.

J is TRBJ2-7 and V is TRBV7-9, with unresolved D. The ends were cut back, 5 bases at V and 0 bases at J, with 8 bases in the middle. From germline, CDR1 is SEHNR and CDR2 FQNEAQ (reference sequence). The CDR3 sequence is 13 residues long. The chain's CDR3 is CASSPPASYEQYF. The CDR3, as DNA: TGTGCCAGCAGCCCACCCGCCTCCTACGAGCAGTACTTC.

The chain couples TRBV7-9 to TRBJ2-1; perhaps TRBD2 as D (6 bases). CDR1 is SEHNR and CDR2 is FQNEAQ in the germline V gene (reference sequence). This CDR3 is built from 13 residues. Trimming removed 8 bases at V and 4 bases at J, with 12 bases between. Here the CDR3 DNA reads TGTGCCAGCGAACCGGGGGTGTACAATGAGCAGTTCTTC. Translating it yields CASEPGVYNEQFF.

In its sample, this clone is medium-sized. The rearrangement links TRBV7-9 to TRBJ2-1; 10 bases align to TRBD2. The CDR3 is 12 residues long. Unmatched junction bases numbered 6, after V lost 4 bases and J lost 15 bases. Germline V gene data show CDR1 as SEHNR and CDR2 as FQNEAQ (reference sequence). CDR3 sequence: CASSYLAGALFF. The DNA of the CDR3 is TGTGCCAGCAGCTATCTAGCGGGAGCGTTGTTCTTC.

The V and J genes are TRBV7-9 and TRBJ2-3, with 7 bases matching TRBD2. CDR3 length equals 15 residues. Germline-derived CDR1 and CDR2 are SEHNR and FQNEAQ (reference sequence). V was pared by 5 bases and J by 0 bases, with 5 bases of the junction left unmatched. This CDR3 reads CASSISGVSTDTQYF. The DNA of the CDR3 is TGTGCCAGCAGCATCAGCGGGGTGAGCACAGATACGCAGTATTTT. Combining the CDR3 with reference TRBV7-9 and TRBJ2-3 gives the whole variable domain DTGVSQNPRHKITKRGQNVTFRCDPISEHNRLYWYRQTLGQGPEFLTYFQNEAQLEKSRLLSDRFSAERPKGSFSTLEIQRTEQGDSAMYLCASSISGVSTDTQYFGPGTRLTVL.

CDR3 bases: TGCAGCGTCCCAACTAGCGCCGAGCCCTACAATGAGCAGTTCTTC. Translated, it gives CSVPTSAEPYNEQFF. This sequence joins TRBV29-1 and TRBJ2-1; the match to TRBD2 covers 7 bases. Germline trimming cut 6 bases from V and 2 bases from J; bases unmatched to any gene: 10. This CDR3 comprises 15 residues. Germline CDR1 reads SQVTM; CDR2 reads ANQGSEA.

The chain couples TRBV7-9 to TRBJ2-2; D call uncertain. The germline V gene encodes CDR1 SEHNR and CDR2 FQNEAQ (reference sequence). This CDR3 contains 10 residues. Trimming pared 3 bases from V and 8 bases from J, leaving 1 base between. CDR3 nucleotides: TGTGCCAGCAGCTTGGGGGAGCTGTTTTTT. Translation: CASSLGELFF.